These 17 T cell receptor beta chains originate from one sample sequenced in a study of blood T cell repertoires in COVID-19. Clones were read by immunoSEQ multiplex PCR, and TCRdb kept only the in-frame ones, dropping some. This table has 47,000 or so clones, 65% to 90% appearing once. The sample taken for sequencing was peripheral blood. Every receptor here comes from a woman of 80 years or more with COVID-19, enrolled during active disease.

J is TRBJ1-2 and V is TRBV28; D is unclear. Trimming shortened V by 5 bases and J by 3 bases, and 7 bases separated the two germline ends. This CDR3 is 12 amino acids long. The germline gives CDR1 MDHEN, CDR2 SYDVKM. CDR3 DNA sequence: TGTGCCAGCAGTCTAATGGACTATGGCTACACCTTC. The encoded protein is CASSLMDYGYTF.

This chain joins TRBV7-9 and TRBJ1-3; perhaps TRBD1 as D (6 bases). Germline V gene sequence: CDR1 SEHNR, CDR2 FQNEAQ (reference sequence). This CDR3 has 15 residues. The V end lost 5 bases, the J end lost 6 bases, and 17 bases lay between the germline ends. The CDR3 here is CASSPRQVSENTIYF. The CDR3 bases are TGTGCCAGCAGCCCGAGACAGGTATCGGAAAACACCATATATTTT.

The rearrangement joins TRBV7-2 to TRBJ2-5; TRBD1 agrees at 9 bases. CDR1 is SGHTA and CDR2 is FQGNSA in the germline V gene. This CDR3 contains 14 residues. V was pared by 4 bases and J by 5 bases, with 5 bases of the junction left unmatched. The CDR3 protein is CASSYTGGAETQYF. DNA of the CDR3: TGTGCCAGCAGCTATACAGGGGGCGCTGAGACCCAGTACTTC. The whole variable domain, filled in from reference TRBV7-2 and TRBJ2-5, reads GAGVSQSPSNKVTEKGKDVELRCDPISGHTALYWYRQSLGQGLEFLIYFQGNSAPDKSGLPSDRFSAERTGGSVSTLTIQRTQQEDSAVYLCASSYTGGAETQYFGPGTRLLVL.

The rearrangement links TRBV15 to TRBJ1-1, with D unclear. V gave up 7 bases and J gave up 2 bases, with 17 bases separating them. Germline values: CDR1 LNHNV, CDR2 YYDKDF (reference sequence). This CDR3 has 15 amino acids. The CDR3 sequence: CATTAEPRSNTEAFF. In DNA, the CDR3 is TGTGCCACCACCGCGGAACCGCGAAGTAACACTGAAGCTTTCTTT.

V and J are TRBV7-9 and TRBJ1-5; D is ambiguous. From germline, CDR1 is SEHNR and CDR2 FQNEAQ (reference sequence). The CDR3 covers 14 residues. V was shortened by 1 base and J by 8 bases, with 12 bases between the two germline ends. The CDR3 reads CASSLEGGKEPQHF. In DNA, the CDR3 is TGTGCCAGCAGCTTAGAAGGAGGGAAGGAGCCCCAGCATTTT.

This sequence joins TRBV7-9 and TRBJ2-3; 14 nucleotides line up with TRBD2. This CDR3 is 17 amino acids long. V was clipped by 6 bases and J by 4 bases; unmatched bases: 9. CDR1 and CDR2 from the germline V gene are SEHNR and FQNEAQ (reference sequence). The CDR3 DNA is TGTGCCAGCAGTCACCGCCTGGGACTAGCGGGAGCAGATACGCAGTATTTT. This gives the protein CASSHRLGLAGADTQYF.

This chain uses TRBV11-1 with TRBJ2-7; tentatively, D is TRBD2 (5 bases). Germline loops: CDR1 SGHAT, CDR2 FQDESV (reference sequence). This CDR3 has 12 amino acids. The V end lost 5 bases, the J end lost 2 bases, and 7 bases lay between the germline ends. The CDR3 DNA reads as TGTGCCAGCAGCCCCGGGACCTACGAGCAGTACTTC. Its translation: CASSPGTYEQYF.

This chain links TRBV3-1 (or the pseudogene TRBV3-2) with TRBJ2-1, with 9 bases fitting TRBD2. V was pared by 4 bases and J by 1 base, with 8 bases of the junction left unmatched. CDR3 length: 17 residues. Germline V lookup: CDR1 LGHDT, CDR2 YNNKEL (reference sequence). CDR3 nucleotides: TGTGCCAGCAGCCCGGGTAGTGCGGGAGGGTCCTACAATGAGCAGTTCTTC. This gives the protein CASSPGSAGGSYNEQFF.

The DNA for the CDR3 is TGTGCCAGCCGATCAAGGGGGGAGGGCAACTACGAGCAGTACTTC. This encodes CASRSRGEGNYEQYF. The chain carries TRBV2 and TRBJ2-7; TRBD2 is a possible D gene (7 bases). In germline, CDR1 is SNHLY, CDR2 FYNNEI. V lost 8 bases to trimming and J lost 3 bases, with 20 bases between them. The CDR3 contains 15 residues. Drawing the rest from reference TRBV2 and TRBJ2-7, the complete variable domain is EPEVTQTPSHQVTQMGQEVILRCVPISNHLYFYWYRQILGQKVEFLVSFYNNEISEKSEIFDDQFSVERPDGSNFTLKIRSTKLEDSAMYFCASRSRGEGNYEQYFGPGTRLTVT.

The chain links TRBV19 to TRBJ2-1; 15 bases line up with TRBD2. This CDR3 is built from 15 residues. The ends lost 3 bases at V and 9 bases at J; junction bases unmatched: 3. Germline values: CDR1 LNHDA, CDR2 SQIVND (reference sequence). As DNA, the CDR3 is TGTGCCAGTAGTATTGGACTAGCGGGAGGGTCTGAGCAGTTCTTC. It codes for CASSIGLAGGSEQFF.

This chain connects TRBV15 to TRBJ2-3, with D possibly matching TRBD2 (5 bases). The CDR3 spans 14 residues. Germline-derived CDR1 and CDR2 are LNHNV and YYDKDF (reference sequence). The ends were cut back, 1 base at V and 4 bases at J, with 9 bases in the middle. The DNA for the CDR3 is TGTGCCACCAGCAGAGTTGCGGGTGCAGATACGCAGTATTTT. This gives the protein CATSRVAGADTQYF.

In this sample, this clone turned up once. The J gene is TRBJ2-1, the V gene TRBV3-1 (or the pseudogene TRBV3-2); tentative D call: TRBD2 (7 bases). The CDR3 loop spans 16 amino acids. Between the trimmed V and J ends, which lost 3 bases and 7 bases, there was a span of 19 bases. Germline CDR1 reads LGHDT; CDR2 reads YNNKEL (reference sequence). As DNA, the CDR3 is TGTGCCAGCAGCCAGTTAGGGGGGAGGGCCAGGAATGAGCAGTTCTTC. This codes for CASSQLGGRARNEQFF.

In this sample, this clone turned up once. This chain connects TRBV14 to TRBJ2-1; 10 nucleotides align to TRBD2. The CDR3 has 17 amino acids. With 5 bases clipped from V and 6 bases from J, the junction kept 13 bases outside the gene matches. CDR1 SGHDN and CDR2 FVKESK come from the germline V gene. The CDR3 loop is CASSFPGLARGPNEQFF. CDR3 nucleotides: TGTGCCAGCAGCTTCCCGGGACTAGCGAGAGGACCCAATGAGCAGTTCTTC.

This clone was observed a few times. Written as DNA, the CDR3 is TGTGCCAGCAGTTCCCGACTAGCGGAATTCACAGATACGCAGTATTTT. It is translated as CASSSRLAEFTDTQYF. The rearrangement uses TRBV28 and TRBJ2-3; 9 bases line up with TRBD2. The CDR3 loop spans 16 amino acids. The V gene end was trimmed by 4 bases and the J gene end by 2 bases; junction bases not matched to a gene: 7. CDR1 and CDR2 (germline): MDHEN, SYDVKM.

The chain carries TRBV5-1 and TRBJ2-3; 8 bases match TRBD2. V shed 0 bases, J shed 3 bases, and the junction held 3 bases outside the gene matches. The CDR3 runs 15 residues. Germline CDR1 SGHRS, CDR2 YFSETQ. CDR3 in amino acids: CASSLGVAGTDTQYF. CDR3 coding DNA: TGCGCCAGCAGCTTGGGAGTAGCGGGGACAGATACGCAGTATTTT.

The V and J genes are TRBV4-1 and TRBJ2-2, with 7 nucleotides matching TRBD1. Germline V gene sequence: CDR1 MGHRA, CDR2 YSYEKL. CDR3 length equals 14 residues. CDR3 nucleotide sequence: TGCGCGTCTTCCGGGACAGCGAACACCGGGGAGCTGTTTTTT. Protein: CASSGTANTGELFF.

The chain has TRBV28 and TRBJ2-7; TRBD2 aligns across 14 bases. V shed 6 bases and J 6 bases; nucleotides not matched to a gene: 7. The CDR3 is 15 residues long. Per the germline V gene, CDR1 is MDHEN and CDR2 is SYDVKM. The CDR3 loop reads CASSPPGLAGAEQYF. The DNA of the CDR3 is TGTGCCAGCAGCCCCCCGGGACTAGCGGGAGCCGAGCAGTACTTC. The full variable domain, rest sourced from reference TRBV28 and TRBJ2-7, is DVKVTQSSRYLVKRTGEKVFLECVQDMDHENMFWYRQDPGLGLRLIYFSYDVKMKEKGDIPEGYSVSREKKERFSLILESASTNQTSMYLCASSPPGLAGAEQYFGPGTRLTVT.